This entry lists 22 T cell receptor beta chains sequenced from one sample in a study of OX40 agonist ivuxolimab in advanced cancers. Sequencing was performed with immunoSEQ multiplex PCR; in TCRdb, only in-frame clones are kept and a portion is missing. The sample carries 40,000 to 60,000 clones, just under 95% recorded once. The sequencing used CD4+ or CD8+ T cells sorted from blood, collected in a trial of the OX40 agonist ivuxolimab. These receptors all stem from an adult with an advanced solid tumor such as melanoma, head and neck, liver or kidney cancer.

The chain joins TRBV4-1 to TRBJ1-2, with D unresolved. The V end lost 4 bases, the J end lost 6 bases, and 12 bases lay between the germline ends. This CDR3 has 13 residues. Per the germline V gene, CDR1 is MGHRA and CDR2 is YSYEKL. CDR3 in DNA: TGCGCCAGCAGCCTCCCCAACGCCGATGGCTACACCTTC. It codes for CASSLPNADGYTF.

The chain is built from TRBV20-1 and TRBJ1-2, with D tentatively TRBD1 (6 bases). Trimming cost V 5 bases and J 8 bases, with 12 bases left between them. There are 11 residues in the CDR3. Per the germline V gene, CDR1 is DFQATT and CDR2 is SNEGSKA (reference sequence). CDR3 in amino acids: CSARDTRGYTF. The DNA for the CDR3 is TGCAGTGCTCGGGACACAAGGGGCTACACCTTC.

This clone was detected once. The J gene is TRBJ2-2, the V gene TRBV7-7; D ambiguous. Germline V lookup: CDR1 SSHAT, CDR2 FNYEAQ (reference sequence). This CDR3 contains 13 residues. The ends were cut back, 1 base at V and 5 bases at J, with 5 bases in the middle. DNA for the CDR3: TGTGCCAGCAGCTTAGAGCTGACCGGGGAGCTGTTTTTT. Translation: CASSLELTGELFF.

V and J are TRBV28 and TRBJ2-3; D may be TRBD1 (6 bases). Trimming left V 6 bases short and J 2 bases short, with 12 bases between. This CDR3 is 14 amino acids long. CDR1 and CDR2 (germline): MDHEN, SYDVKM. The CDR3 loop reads CASSRTATTDTQYF. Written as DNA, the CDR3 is TGTGCCAGCAGCCGGACAGCCACCACAGATACGCAGTATTTT. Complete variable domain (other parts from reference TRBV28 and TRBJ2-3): DVKVTQSSRYLVKRTGEKVFLECVQDMDHENMFWYRQDPGLGLRLIYFSYDVKMKEKGDIPEGYSVSREKKERFSLILESASTNQTSMYLCASSRTATTDTQYFGPGTRLTVL.

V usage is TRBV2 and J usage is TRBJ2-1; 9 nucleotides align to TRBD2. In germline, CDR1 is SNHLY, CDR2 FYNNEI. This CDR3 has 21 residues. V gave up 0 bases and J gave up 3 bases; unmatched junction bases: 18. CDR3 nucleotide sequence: TGTGCCAGCAGTGAAGCGAGGGGAGTGATAGCGGGAGAGGGTTTCTACAATGAGCAGTTCTTC. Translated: CASSEARGVIAGEGFYNEQFF. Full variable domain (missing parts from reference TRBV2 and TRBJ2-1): EPEVTQTPSHQVTQMGQEVILRCVPISNHLYFYWYRQILGQKVEFLVSFYNNEISEKSEIFDDQFSVERPDGSNFTLKIRSTKLEDSAMYFCASSEARGVIAGEGFYNEQFFGPGTRLTVL.

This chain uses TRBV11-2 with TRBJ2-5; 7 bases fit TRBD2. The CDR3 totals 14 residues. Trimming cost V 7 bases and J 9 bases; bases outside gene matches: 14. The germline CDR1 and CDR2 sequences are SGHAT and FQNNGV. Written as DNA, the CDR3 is TGTGCCAGCATTATCCAGCCAGGGAGGGCGGCCCAGTACTTC. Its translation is CASIIQPGRAAQYF.

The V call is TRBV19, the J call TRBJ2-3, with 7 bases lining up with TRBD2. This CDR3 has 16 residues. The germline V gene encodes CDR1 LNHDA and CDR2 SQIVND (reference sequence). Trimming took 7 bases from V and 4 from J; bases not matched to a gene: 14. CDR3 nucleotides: TGTGCCAGTACCCCATTCTGGGGCGGGAGTCCAGATACGCAGTATTTT. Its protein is CASTPFWGGSPDTQYF.

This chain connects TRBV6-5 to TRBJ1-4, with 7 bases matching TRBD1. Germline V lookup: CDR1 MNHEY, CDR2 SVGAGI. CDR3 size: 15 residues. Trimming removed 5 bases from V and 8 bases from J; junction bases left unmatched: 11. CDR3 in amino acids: CASSATGVGEEKLFF. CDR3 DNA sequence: TGTGCCAGCAGTGCTACAGGGGTAGGAGAAGAAAAACTGTTTTTT.

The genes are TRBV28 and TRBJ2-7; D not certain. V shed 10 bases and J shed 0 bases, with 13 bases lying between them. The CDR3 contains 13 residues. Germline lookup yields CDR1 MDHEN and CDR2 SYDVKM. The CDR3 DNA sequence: TGTGCCACCCAATTAAAAAGCTCCTACGAGCAGTACTTC. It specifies CATQLKSSYEQYF.

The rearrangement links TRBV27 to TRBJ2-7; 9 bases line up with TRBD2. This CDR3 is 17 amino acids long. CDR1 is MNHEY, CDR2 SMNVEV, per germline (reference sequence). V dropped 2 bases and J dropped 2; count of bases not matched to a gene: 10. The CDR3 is CASSLRDGLATAYEQYF. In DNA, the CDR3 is TGTGCCAGCAGTTTAAGGGACGGACTAGCGACAGCCTACGAGCAGTACTTC.

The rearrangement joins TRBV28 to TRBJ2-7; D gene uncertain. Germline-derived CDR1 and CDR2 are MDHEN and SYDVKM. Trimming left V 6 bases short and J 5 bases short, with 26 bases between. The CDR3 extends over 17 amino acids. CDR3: CASSSLRSDLTPHEQYF. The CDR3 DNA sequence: TGTGCCAGCAGCTCTCTCCGGTCGGACCTAACCCCCCACGAGCAGTACTTC.

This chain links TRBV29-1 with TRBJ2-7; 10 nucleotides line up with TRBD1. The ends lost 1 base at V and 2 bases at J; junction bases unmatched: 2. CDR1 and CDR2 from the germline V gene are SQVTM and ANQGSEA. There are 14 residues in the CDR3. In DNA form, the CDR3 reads TGCAGCGTTGAAGGGGACAGGGGACCCTACGAGCAGTACTTC. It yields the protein CSVEGDRGPYEQYF.

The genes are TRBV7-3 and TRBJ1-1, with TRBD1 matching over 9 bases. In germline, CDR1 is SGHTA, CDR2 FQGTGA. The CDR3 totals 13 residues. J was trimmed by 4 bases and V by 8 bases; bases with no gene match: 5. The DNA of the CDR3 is TGTGCCAGCGGGACAGGGCATGGCACTGAAGCTTTCTTT. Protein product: CASGTGHGTEAFF.

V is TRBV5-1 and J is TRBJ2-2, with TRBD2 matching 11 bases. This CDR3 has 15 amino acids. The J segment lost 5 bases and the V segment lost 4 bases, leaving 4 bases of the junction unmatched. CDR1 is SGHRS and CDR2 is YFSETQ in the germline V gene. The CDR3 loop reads CASSKTSGGTGELFF. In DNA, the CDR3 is TGCGCCAGCAGCAAAACTAGCGGGGGTACCGGGGAGCTGTTTTTT.

The CDR3, as DNA: TGTGCCACCAGCGGAGGGACAGCAACCGGGGAGCTGTTTTTT. Translating it yields CATSGGTATGELFF. The genes are TRBV15 and TRBJ2-2; tentatively, D is TRBD1 (7 bases). Germline CDR1 is LNHNV and CDR2 is YYDKDF (reference sequence). The CDR3 totals 14 residues. Trimming stripped 5 bases from V and 5 bases from J, with 12 bases between.

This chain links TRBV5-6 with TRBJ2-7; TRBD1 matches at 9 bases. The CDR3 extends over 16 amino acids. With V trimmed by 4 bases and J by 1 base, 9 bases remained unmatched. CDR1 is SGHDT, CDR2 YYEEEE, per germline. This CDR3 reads CASSPAGQGNSYEQYF. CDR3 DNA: TGTGCCAGCAGCCCCGCCGGACAGGGGAATTCCTACGAGCAGTACTTC.

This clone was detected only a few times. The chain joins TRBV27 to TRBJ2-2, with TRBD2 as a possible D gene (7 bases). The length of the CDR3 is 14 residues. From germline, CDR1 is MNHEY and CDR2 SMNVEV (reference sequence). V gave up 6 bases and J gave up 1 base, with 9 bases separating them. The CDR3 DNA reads TGTGCCAGCAGAAGGGGGGGGAACACCGGGGAGCTGTTTTTT. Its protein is CASRRGGNTGELFF.

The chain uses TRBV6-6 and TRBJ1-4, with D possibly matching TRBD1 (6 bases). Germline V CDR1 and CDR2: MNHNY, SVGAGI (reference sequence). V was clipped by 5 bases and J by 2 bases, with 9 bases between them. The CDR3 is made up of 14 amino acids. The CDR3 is CASSAQGTNEKLFF. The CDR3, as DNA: TGTGCCAGCAGTGCTCAGGGGACTAATGAAAAACTGTTTTTT.

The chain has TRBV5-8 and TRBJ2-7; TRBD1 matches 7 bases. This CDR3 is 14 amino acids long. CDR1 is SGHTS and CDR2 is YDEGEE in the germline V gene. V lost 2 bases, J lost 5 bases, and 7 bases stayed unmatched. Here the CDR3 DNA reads TGTGCCAGCAGCTTCACCGGGACAGCGCACGAGCAGTACTTC. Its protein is CASSFTGTAHEQYF.

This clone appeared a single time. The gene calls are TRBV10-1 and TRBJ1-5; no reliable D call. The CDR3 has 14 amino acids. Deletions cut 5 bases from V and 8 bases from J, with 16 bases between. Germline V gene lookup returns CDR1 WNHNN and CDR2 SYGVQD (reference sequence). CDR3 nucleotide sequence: TGCGCCAGCAGTCTCGGGTTAGGGTATGAGCCCCAGCATTTT. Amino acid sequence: CASSLGLGYEPQHF.

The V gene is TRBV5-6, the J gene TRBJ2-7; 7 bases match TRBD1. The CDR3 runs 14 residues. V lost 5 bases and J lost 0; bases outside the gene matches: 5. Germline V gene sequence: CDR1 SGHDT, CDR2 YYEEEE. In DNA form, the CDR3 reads TGTGCCAGCAGGCTGACAGGGAGCTCCTACGAGCAGTACTTC. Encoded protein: CASRLTGSSYEQYF. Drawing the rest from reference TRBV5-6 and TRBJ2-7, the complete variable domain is DAGVTQSPTHLIKTRGQQVTLRCSPKSGHDTVSWYQQALGQGPQFIFQYYEEEERQRGNFPDRFSGHQFPNYSSELNVNALLLGDSALYLCASRLTGSSYEQYFGPGTRLTVT.

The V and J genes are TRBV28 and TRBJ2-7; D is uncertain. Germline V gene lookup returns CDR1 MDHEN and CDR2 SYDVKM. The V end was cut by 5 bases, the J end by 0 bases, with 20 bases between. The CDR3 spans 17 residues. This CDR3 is CASSLGIIRRNSYEQYF. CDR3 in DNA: TGTGCCAGCAGTCTAGGGATAATCCGGCGGAACTCCTACGAGCAGTACTTC.